The 31 T cell receptor beta chains presented below share a single source sample, sequenced in a study of T cells after posttransplantation cyclophosphamide (dated by TCRdb to about 2016). The protocol used for the library was the immunoSEQ multiplex PCR assay. In its TCRdb copy, this immuneACCESS table keeps in-frame sequences only and misses some clones. Where compared with another copy, unresolved V genes explain less than half of these, and the others have no known cause. The data for this sample show approximately 24,000 clones, each detected more than once. The ten largest account for around 7% of the sample. Sample: PBMCs. The receptors originated from a woman between 55 and 75 years old in good health, CMV-negative, and a related stem cell transplant donor.

The J gene is TRBJ2-5, the V gene TRBV28; 9 nucleotides agree with TRBD1. The DNA end is a closer match to TRBJ2-7, so the J assignment may be wrong. Germline V CDR1 and CDR2: MDHEN, SYDVKM. The CDR3 spans 16 residues. DNA of the CDR3: TGTGCCAGCAGTTTTCCTACAGGGGGCGGAAGCCACGAGCAGTACTTC. Protein: CASSFPTGGGSHEQYF.

A few counts support this clone. The chain joins TRBV7-6 to TRBJ2-5; 13 nucleotides agree with TRBD2. The J call is doubtful: the DNA matches TRBJ2-7 better. The CDR3 is made up of 19 amino acids. Germline V gives CDR1 SGHVS, CDR2 FNYEAQ. As DNA, the CDR3 is TGTGCCAGCAGCTTAGCGCGTAAAGGGACTAGCGGGGCTCCCTACGAGCAGTACTTC. This sequence encodes CASSLARKGTSGAPYEQYF.

This clone was picked up many times. The chain uses TRBV7-2 and TRBJ1-1; D is uncertain. CDR1 SGHTA and CDR2 FQGNSA come from the germline V gene. The CDR3 totals 13 residues. Trimming stripped 5 bases from V and 8 bases from J, with 15 bases between. In nucleotides, the CDR3 is TGTGCCAGCAGCCAATCCCCGACTAACGAAGCTTTCTTT. Its protein is CASSQSPTNEAFF.

This clone was counted ten times or more. The chain carries TRBV4-2 and TRBJ2-3, with a weak D call TRBD1 (5 bases). Germline V gene lookup returns CDR1 LGHNA and CDR2 YNFKEQ. The CDR3 extends over 15 amino acids. Trimming stripped 0 bases from V and 3 bases from J, with 10 bases between. The CDR3 sequence: CASSQESQGTDTQYF. The CDR3 nucleotides are TGTGCCAGCAGCCAAGAATCCCAGGGAACAGATACGCAGTATTTT.

The gene calls are TRBV19 and TRBJ2-5, with 7 bases matching TRBD1. Trimming took 4 bases from V and 5 from J; bases not matched to a gene: 10. This CDR3 region has 15 residues. The germline V gene encodes CDR1 LNHDA and CDR2 SQIVND (reference sequence). Written as DNA, the CDR3 is TGTGCCAGTAGTACCGGACAGGAGAGTTGGGAGACCCAGTACTTC. Protein sequence: CASSTGQESWETQYF.

This clone has at least ten counts. The rearrangement uses TRBV4-3 and TRBJ1-1; 10 bases align to TRBD1. This CDR3 spans 17 amino acids. V shed 1 base, J shed 4 bases, and the junction held 9 bases outside the gene matches. The germline CDR1 and CDR2 sequences are LGHNA and YSLEER. The CDR3 nucleotides are TGCGCCAGCAGCCAAGTGACAGGGGGCGCGTCGGTCACTGAAGCTTTCTTT. Translated: CASSQVTGGASVTEAFF.

This clone was detected ten times or more. This chain links TRBV29-1 with TRBJ2-3; TRBD1 matches at 8 bases. V was clipped by 0 bases and J by 4 bases; unmatched bases: 6. The CDR3 length is 15 residues. Germline loops: CDR1 SQVTM, CDR2 ANQGSEA. This CDR3 reads CSVEDPTGVADTQYF. CDR3 DNA sequence: TGCAGCGTTGAAGACCCGACAGGGGTCGCAGATACGCAGTATTTT.

There are a few counts of this clone. This chain connects TRBV18 to TRBJ2-7; 9 bases map to TRBD1. The CDR3 sequence is 13 residues long. The V and J ends lost 4 bases and 4 bases, in that order; junction bases with no gene match: 2. CDR1 KGHSH and CDR2 LQKENI come from the germline V gene. Here the CDR3 reads CASSRDRAYEQYV. CDR3 nucleotides: TGTGCCAGCTCACGGGACAGGGCTTACGAGCAGTACGTC.

This clone was seen ten or more times. V gene TRBV4-1 combines with J gene TRBJ2-5; TRBD2 agrees at 7 bases. Germline V lookup: CDR1 MGHRA, CDR2 YSYEKL. Trimming cost V 1 base and J 1 base; bases outside gene matches: 12. This CDR3 has 18 amino acids. The CDR3 bases are TGCGCCAGCAGCCAAGCTAGCGGCCCGGACCCACTCCAAGAGACCCAGTACTTC. This codes for CASSQASGPDPLQETQYF.

This clone was seen repeatedly, ten times or more. J is TRBJ2-7 and V is TRBV28; 8 bases are a match to TRBD1. CDR3 length equals 15 residues. V dropped 8 bases and J dropped 5; count of bases not matched to a gene: 14. CDR1 MDHEN and CDR2 SYDVKM come from the germline V gene. This chain's CDR3 is CASGTAAGQVHEQYF. CDR3 DNA sequence: TGTGCCAGCGGAACCGCGGCGGGACAGGTCCACGAGCAGTACTTC.

CDR3 bases: TGTGCCAGCAGCAAAGTACGGCGGGCGGTCCAAGAGACCCAGTACTTC. Translated: CASSKVRRAVQETQYF. This rearrangement joins TRBV7-8 to TRBJ2-5; D might be TRBD2 (5 bases). CDR3 size: 16 residues. Per the germline V gene, CDR1 is SGHVS and CDR2 is FQNEAQ. Trimming took 5 bases from V and 1 from J, leaving 17 bases between them.

This clone was counted many times. This chain uses TRBV10-3 with TRBJ1-1; D is ambiguous. The CDR3 length is 14 residues. The V end lost 6 bases, the J end lost 4 bases, and 15 bases lay between the germline ends. Germline-derived CDR1 and CDR2 are ENHRY and SYGVKD. CDR3 sequence reads: CAIRATGPGTEAFF. DNA of the CDR3: TGTGCCATCAGGGCCACCGGTCCGGGCACTGAAGCTTTCTTT.

This clone was counted at least ten times. The rearrangement joins TRBV2 to TRBJ2-7; D is possibly TRBD2 (7 bases). Germline assignment: CDR1 SNHLY and CDR2 FYNNEI. Deletions cut 6 bases from V and 4 bases from J, with 19 bases between. This CDR3 has 15 amino acids. CDR3 DNA: TGTGCCAGCAGCCCATCTAGCGGAGGGGGATACGAGCAGTACTTC. This encodes CASSPSSGGGYEQYF.

This clone came up many times. CDR3 DNA sequence: TGTGCCAGCAGTTTATTAGGGGGGGGCGGGAGTCGGTACGAGCAGTACTTC. This encodes CASSLLGGGGSRYEQYF. This sequence joins TRBV27 and TRBJ2-7; TRBD2 is a possible D gene (7 bases). CDR3 length: 17 amino acids. Germline V gene sequence: CDR1 MNHEY, CDR2 SMNVEV (reference sequence). V was cut by 1 base and J by 4 bases, with 20 bases left in between.

Many counts were recorded for this clone. This chain joins TRBV28 and TRBJ1-2; D remains unclear. Trimming cost V 5 bases and J 10 bases, with 23 bases left between them. The CDR3 extends over 15 amino acids. From germline, CDR1 is MDHEN and CDR2 SYDVKM. The CDR3 reads CASSPTVAGREDYTF. For the CDR3, the DNA is TGTGCCAGCAGTCCCACAGTGGCGGGTCGGGAAGACTACACCTTC.

This clone has a count of ten or more. The chain uses TRBV7-2 and TRBJ2-5; 11 positions match TRBD2. The J segment lost 2 bases and the V segment lost 3 bases, leaving 8 bases of the junction unmatched. This CDR3 has 17 residues. Germline V gene data show CDR1 as SGHTA and CDR2 as FQGNSA. CDR3 sequence: CASSFLGSGGDQETQYF. As DNA, the CDR3 is TGTGCCAGCAGCTTTTTAGGTAGCGGGGGGGATCAAGAGACCCAGTACTTC.

This clone was counted at least ten times. The chain couples TRBV13 to TRBJ1-4, with 7 nucleotides matching TRBD1. The germline V gene encodes CDR1 PRHDT and CDR2 FYEKMQ (reference sequence). V was pared by 0 bases and J by 8 bases, with 0 bases of the junction left unmatched. This CDR3 comprises 13 residues. The CDR3 reads CASSLGRGEKLFF. CDR3 nucleotides: TGTGCCAGCAGCTTAGGCAGGGGGGAAAAACTGTTTTTT.

This clone was picked up many times. This chain uses TRBV30 with TRBJ2-2; D ambiguous. The ends were cut back, 1 base at V and 5 bases at J, with 8 bases in the middle. This CDR3 region has 13 residues. The germline V gene has CDR1 GTSNPN and CDR2 SVGIG (reference sequence). This chain's CDR3 is CAWSAGTTGELFF. DNA of the CDR3: TGTGCCTGGAGTGCAGGTACTACCGGGGAGCTGTTTTTT.

This clone was seen many times. The chain joins TRBV19 to TRBJ2-3; TRBD2 agrees at 7 bases. The CDR3 runs to 16 residues. Germline-derived CDR1 and CDR2 are LNHDA and SQIVND (reference sequence). V shed 3 bases, J shed 3 bases, and the junction held 9 bases outside the gene matches. Written as DNA, the CDR3 is TGTGCCAGTAGTATCCCCGACGCCGGGAGGACAGATACGCAGTATTTT. Translated: CASSIPDAGRTDTQYF.

This clone was recorded at least ten times. This chain joins TRBV5-1 and TRBJ2-2; TRBD2 matches at 9 bases. Trimming at V came to 4 bases and at J to 5 bases, leaving 9 bases not matched to a gene. The CDR3 is made up of 16 amino acids. CDR1 is SGHRS, CDR2 YFSETQ, per germline. CDR3 sequence (DNA): TGCGCCAGCAGCCTCGAGCGGGGGGCGATTACCGGGGAGCTGTTTTTT. Residues: CASSLERGAITGELFF.

This clone appeared many times. The rearrangement links TRBV18 to TRBJ1-1, with D possibly TRBD1 on 5 matching bases. Trimming cost V 0 bases and J 4 bases, with 12 bases left between them. CDR1 and CDR2 from the germline V gene are KGHSH and LQKENI. The length of the CDR3 is 15 residues. The CDR3 here is CASSPPIGRATEAFF. The CDR3 DNA is TGTGCCAGCTCACCACCGATCGGCAGGGCCACTGAAGCTTTCTTT.

This clone has at least ten counts. This chain joins TRBV28 and TRBJ2-3, with D possibly TRBD2 on 6 matching bases. Deletions cut 4 bases from V and 2 bases from J, with 13 bases between. This CDR3 spans 15 amino acids. Germline V CDR1 and CDR2: MDHEN, SYDVKM. CDR3 region: CASSSGAGFTDTQYF. In DNA, the CDR3 is TGTGCCAGCAGTTCTGGCGCGGGGTTCACAGATACGCAGTATTTT. Supplemented by reference TRBV28 and TRBJ2-3, the full variable domain reads DVKVTQSSRYLVKRTGEKVFLECVQDMDHENMFWYRQDPGLGLRLIYFSYDVKMKEKGDIPEGYSVSREKKERFSLILESASTNQTSMYLCASSSGAGFTDTQYFGPGTRLTVL.

This clone was observed at least ten times. J is TRBJ1-1 and V is TRBV7-8; D gene uncertain. The CDR3 runs to 14 residues. The V end was cut by 2 bases, the J end by 4 bases, with 11 bases between. Germline V gene sequence: CDR1 SGHVS, CDR2 FQNEAQ. Written as DNA, the CDR3 is TGTGCCAGCAGCTTACCAGGCCGGGGCACTGAAGCTTTCTTT. This translates into CASSLPGRGTEAFF. The full variable domain, its missing parts supplied by reference TRBV7-8 and TRBJ1-1, is GAGVSQSPRYKVAKRGQDVALRCDPISGHVSLFWYQQALGQGPEFLTYFQNEAQLDKSGLPSDRFFAERPEGSVSTLKIQRTQQEDSAVYLCASSLPGRGTEAFFGQGTRLTVV.

In this sample, this clone turned up many times. This chain uses TRBV4-1 with TRBJ2-7; 7 bases map to TRBD2. With 0 bases clipped from V and 7 bases from J, the junction kept 3 bases outside the gene matches. This CDR3 spans 13 amino acids. In germline, CDR1 is MGHRA, CDR2 YSYEKL. The CDR3 DNA sequence: TGCGCCAGCAGCCAAGAACTAGCGCGTGAGCAGTACTTC. Residues: CASSQELAREQYF.

This clone was found a few times. The genes are TRBV7-2 and TRBJ2-5, with D perhaps TRBD2 (7 bases). CDR1 and CDR2 from the germline V gene are SGHTA and FQGNSA. V was trimmed by 5 bases and J by 5 bases, leaving 21 bases between them. The CDR3 runs to 16 residues. CDR3 nucleotide sequence: TGTGCCAGCAGCGTATCCGGGGGGCCAGCCAGGGAGACCCAGTACTTC. This gives the protein CASSVSGGPARETQYF.

This clone was seen many times. The chain carries TRBV2 and TRBJ1-2; unclear D gene. Trimming removed 3 bases from V and 4 bases from J, with 12 bases in between. The CDR3 length is 14 residues. In germline, CDR1 is SNHLY, CDR2 FYNNEI. The CDR3 protein is CASSDAGFLYGYTF. CDR3 in DNA: TGTGCCAGCAGTGACGCTGGCTTTCTCTATGGCTACACCTTC. The whole variable domain, remainder taken from reference TRBV2 and TRBJ1-2, is EPEVTQTPSHQVTQMGQEVILRCVPISNHLYFYWYRQILGQKVEFLVSFYNNEISEKSEIFDDQFSVERPDGSNFTLKIRSTKLEDSAMYFCASSDAGFLYGYTFGSGTRLTVV.

This clone is judged medium-sized. The chain recombines TRBV5-4 with TRBJ1-6; weak D call: TRBD1 (6 bases). The CDR3 contains 15 residues. Per germline, CDR1 SGHNT and CDR2 YYREEE (reference sequence). V lost 3 bases and J lost 8, with 15 bases in between. CDR3: CASSSGQPGDSPLHF. The DNA for the CDR3 is TGTGCCAGCAGCTCTGGACAGCCCGGGGATTCACCCCTCCACTTT.

This clone has just a few counts. The chain is built from TRBV7-8 and TRBJ2-5, with a tentative D call TRBD1 (5 bases). This CDR3 is 14 amino acids long. Trimming stripped 2 bases from V and 1 base from J, with 8 bases between. Germline CDR1 is SGHVS and CDR2 is FQNEAQ. The chain's CDR3 is CASSLYRSQETQYF. CDR3 coding DNA: TGTGCCAGCAGCTTATACAGGTCCCAAGAGACCCAGTACTTC.

This clone was found many times. The gene calls are TRBV9 and TRBJ1-1; D is uncertain. Trimming stripped 0 bases from V and 1 base from J, with 7 bases between. This CDR3 is built from 14 residues. Germline CDR1 reads SGDLS; CDR2 reads YYNGEE. The CDR3: CASSVGQKNTEAFF. The CDR3 DNA follows: TGTGCCAGCAGCGTAGGCCAGAAGAACACTGAAGCTTTCTTT.

This clone was detected many times. J is TRBJ2-3 and V is TRBV27, with unresolved D. This CDR3 region has 14 residues. Germline CDR1 MNHEY, CDR2 SMNVEV (reference sequence). With 0 bases removed from V and 4 bases from J, the gap between germline ends came to 8 bases. CDR3 sequence: CASSLSTPPDTQYF. DNA for the CDR3: TGTGCCAGCAGTTTATCCACACCCCCAGATACGCAGTATTTT.

The table lists this clone with many counts. The chain combines TRBV4-2 with TRBJ2-7; TRBD1 matches at 9 bases. Germline values: CDR1 LGHNA, CDR2 YNFKEQ. The V segment lost 0 bases and the J segment 1 base; nucleotides outside the gene matches: 1. The CDR3 extends over 15 amino acids. The CDR3 region is CASSQEGTGSYEQYF. The CDR3 nucleotides are TGTGCCAGCAGCCAAGAGGGGACAGGGTCCTACGAGCAGTACTTC.